The sequence of this T cell receptor beta chain was determined in a study of technical replicates of blood from a few donors. Profiled with immunoSEQ multiplex PCR; TCRdb holds only in-frame clones, not every one. Among about 70,000 clones, nearly 98% were seen once, and the ten largest hold 0.2% to 0.25%. The germline V and J ends were trimmed by 3 bases and 6 bases, with 8 bases remaining between them. CDR3 length: 12 amino acids. Per germline, CDR1 SNHLY and CDR2 FYNNEI. The sample comprised T cells isolated from PBMCs. This chain joins TRBV2 and TRBJ1-2; tentatively, D is TRBD1 (5 bases). The sequence was obtained from a human donor in good health. In DNA form, the CDR3 reads TGTGCCAGCAGTGACAGGGCGAATGGCTACACCTTC. Residues: CASSDRANGYTF.